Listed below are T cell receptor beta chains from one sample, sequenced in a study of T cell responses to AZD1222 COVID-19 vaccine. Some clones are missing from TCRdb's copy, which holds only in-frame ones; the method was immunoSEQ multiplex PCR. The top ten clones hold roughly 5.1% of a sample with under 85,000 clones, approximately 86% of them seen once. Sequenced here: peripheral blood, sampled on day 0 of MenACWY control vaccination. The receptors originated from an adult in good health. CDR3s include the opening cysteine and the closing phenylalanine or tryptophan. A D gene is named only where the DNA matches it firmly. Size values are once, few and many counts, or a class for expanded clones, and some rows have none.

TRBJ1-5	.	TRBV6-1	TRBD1	CASSEQGARNQPQHF
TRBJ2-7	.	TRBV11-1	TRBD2	CASSASGTYYEQYF
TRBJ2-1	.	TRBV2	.	CASSVNRLMGEQFF
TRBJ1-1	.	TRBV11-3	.	CASSLVGGVTEAFF
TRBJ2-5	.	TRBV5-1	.	CASSQGILGGGSETQYF
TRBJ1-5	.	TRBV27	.	CASNSRDGNQPQHF
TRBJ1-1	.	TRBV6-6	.	CASSQGTEAFF
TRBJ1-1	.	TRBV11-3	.	CASSFTRVGTEAFF
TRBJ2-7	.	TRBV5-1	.	CASSSTQGWDEQYF
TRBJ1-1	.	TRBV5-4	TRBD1	CASSPKDRATEAFF
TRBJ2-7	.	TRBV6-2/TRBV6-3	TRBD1	CASSSRGQVRGEYF
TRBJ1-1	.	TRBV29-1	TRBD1	CSVLFPGQSNTEAFF
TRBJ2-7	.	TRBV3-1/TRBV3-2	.	CASSQDGASYEQYF
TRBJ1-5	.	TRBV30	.	CAWSARGGSQPQHF
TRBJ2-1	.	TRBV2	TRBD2	CASSERGARIEQFF
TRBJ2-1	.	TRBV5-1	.	CASHPGQGEQFF
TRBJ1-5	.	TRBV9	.	CASSADSSNQPQHF
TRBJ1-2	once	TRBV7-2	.	CASSVSVNYGYTF